This is a list of T cell receptor beta chains from one sample in a study of Ad26.COV2.S vaccination and SARS-CoV-2 variants. The table came from immunoSEQ multiplex PCR; TCRdb's copy has only in-frame clones and leaves some out. This table holds 350,000 to 600,000 clones, about nine tenths found once. The sequencing here drew on peripheral blood, taken in a trial of Ad26.COV2.S vaccine versus placebo. The receptors come from a person between 18 and 59 years old who received the Ad26.COV2.S COVID-19 vaccine or a placebo. Both conserved end residues are part of each CDR3. Fields, in order: V gene, D gene, clone size, J gene, CDR3 protein, CDR3 DNA. The D gene is left open where the match is weak. The size field is filled for only some rows; it gives once, few, many or a size class.

>TRBV2|NA|NA|TRBJ2-7
CASTIRSYEQYF
TGTGCCAGCACGATCCGGTCCTACGAGCAGTACTTC
>TRBV7-9|NA|NA|TRBJ1-6
CASSLNNSPLHF
TGTGCCAGCAGCTTAAATAATTCACCCCTCCACTTT
>TRBV4-1|NA|NA|TRBJ2-1
CASSQVGGDEQFF
TGCGCCAGCAGCCAAGTTGGGGGCGATGAGCAGTTCTTC
>TRBV18|NA|NA|TRBJ1-5
CASSPGQNQPQHF
TGTGCCAGCTCACCAGGCCAGAATCAGCCCCAGCATTTT
>TRBV7-6|NA|NA|TRBJ1-5
CASSLGRDQPQHF
TGTGCCAGCAGCTTGGGAAGGGATCAGCCCCAGCATTTT
>TRBV30|NA|NA|TRBJ1-6
CAWSRTVYNSPLHF
TGTGCCTGGAGCCGGACAGTTTATAATTCACCCCTCCACTTT
>TRBV7-9|NA|NA|TRBJ1-1
CASSFKGLNTEAFF
TGTGCCAGCAGCTTTAAAGGATTAAACACTGAAGCTTTCTTT
>TRBV6-2/TRBV6-3|NA|NA|TRBJ1-2
CASSNPMYGYTF
TGTGCCAGCAGCAACCCCATGTATGGCTACACCTTC
>TRBV6-2/TRBV6-3|TRBD1|NA|TRBJ2-7
CASRYTGVEQYF
TGTGCCAGCAGATACACAGGGGTCGAGCAGTACTTC
>TRBV4-2|TRBD1|once|TRBJ1-1
CASSLTSDRTTRTEAFF
TGTGCCAGCAGCCTTACCTCGGACAGGACCACCCGCACTGAAGCTTTCTTT
>TRBV2|TRBD2|NA|TRBJ2-7
CASSPVASGRGEQYF
TGTGCCAGCAGTCCGGTGGCTAGCGGGAGGGGCGAGCAGTACTTC
>TRBV5-4|NA|NA|TRBJ1-6
CASSFGGRLYNSPLHF
TGTGCCAGCAGCTTTGGAGGGAGACTCTATAATTCACCCCTCCACTTT
>TRBV10-3|NA|NA|TRBJ1-2
CAIRGGSAPYGYTF
TGTGCCATCAGGGGGGGCTCCGCCCCCTATGGCTACACCTTC
>TRBV29-1|NA|NA|TRBJ2-2
CSVGQMNTGELFF
TGCAGCGTTGGCCAGATGAACACCGGGGAGCTGTTTTTT
>TRBV2|NA|NA|TRBJ1-1
CASSVAGPNTEAFF
TGTGCCAGCAGTGTGGCAGGACCGAACACTGAAGCTTTCTTT
>TRBV5-1|TRBD1|NA|TRBJ2-1
CASSPGQGSYNEQFF
TGCGCCAGCAGCCCCGGACAGGGCTCCTACAATGAGCAGTTCTTC
>TRBV7-3|TRBD1|NA|TRBJ2-5
CASSVDRAETQYF
TGTGCCAGCAGCGTTGACAGGGCGGAGACCCAGTACTTC
>TRBV13|NA|NA|TRBJ2-2
CASSLRGELFF
TGTGCCAGCAGCTTACGCGGGGAGCTGTTTTTT
>TRBV19|NA|NA|TRBJ2-5
CASSITGQRKTQYF
TGTGCCAGTAGTATAACTGGACAAAGAAAGACCCAGTACTTC